This T cell receptor beta chain was observed in a study of T cells in Graves' hyperthyroidism and ophthalmopathy. The study, taken as a whole, reports: Most thyroid clonotypes expanded above 0.001 appeared in blood too.

TCR beta CDR3 regions were amplified from RNA transcripts. HTBI primers were used for first-round RT-PCR of the TCR CDR3. A single record per CDR3 protein comes from TCRdb applying MiXCR to the multiplex PCR reads. Here the sample spans roughly 250,000 distinct CDR3 sequences, approximately 21% being singletons. From approximately 9.3 ml of fresh peripheral blood, PBMCs were isolated. Note on this clonotype: Its antigen is undetermined.

Sequenced: blood. The clonotype comes from a man younger than 40 with Graves' ophthalmopathy.

CDR3 sequence: CASSPRETAGELFF. CDR3 DNA: TGTGCCAGCTCACCACGAGAAACAGCCGGGGAGCTGTTTTTT. This chain connects TRBV18 to TRBJ2-2; no clear D gene. The V gene lost 1 base and the J gene lost 6 bases, with 9 bases spanning the gap. The CDR3 runs to 14 residues. Looked up from germline, CDR1 is KGHSH and CDR2 is LQKENI.